This T cell receptor beta chain originates from a study of shared T cell receptors in the human thymus. The germline CDR1 and CDR2 sequences are LGHNA and YSLEER. The CDR3 is made up of 14 amino acids. Trimming took 2 bases from V and 6 from J, leaving 11 bases between them. Clones were read by immunoSEQ multiplex PCR, and TCRdb kept only the in-frame ones, dropping some. The table lists 640,000 or so clones, around 87% of them singletons. In addition, the sample was reused for a study of human thymus T cells. As reported in that work: Healthy Finnish infants undergoing corrective surgery for congenital heart defects were the donors. The thymus was resected at corrective cardiac surgery.

V usage is TRBV4-3 and J usage is TRBJ2-1; no firm D call. The sequence derives from a boy under two years old with a congenital heart defect. What was sequenced was thymocytes. The CDR3 DNA reads TGCGCCAGCAGCCAATCCGACTTTCTCAATGAGCAGTTCTTC. Amino acids: CASSQSDFLNEQFF.